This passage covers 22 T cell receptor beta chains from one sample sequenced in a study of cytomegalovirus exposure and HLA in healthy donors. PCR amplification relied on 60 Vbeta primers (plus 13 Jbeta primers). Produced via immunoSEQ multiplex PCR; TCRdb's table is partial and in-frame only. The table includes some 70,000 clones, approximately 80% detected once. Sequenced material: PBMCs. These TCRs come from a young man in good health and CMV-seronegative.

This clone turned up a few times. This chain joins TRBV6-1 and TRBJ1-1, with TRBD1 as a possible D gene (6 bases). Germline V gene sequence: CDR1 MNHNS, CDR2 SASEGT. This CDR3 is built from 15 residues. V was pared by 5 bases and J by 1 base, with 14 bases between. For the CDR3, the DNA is TGTGCCAGCAGTTTTACCGGGACATGGAACACTGAAGCTTTCTTT. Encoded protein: CASSFTGTWNTEAFF.

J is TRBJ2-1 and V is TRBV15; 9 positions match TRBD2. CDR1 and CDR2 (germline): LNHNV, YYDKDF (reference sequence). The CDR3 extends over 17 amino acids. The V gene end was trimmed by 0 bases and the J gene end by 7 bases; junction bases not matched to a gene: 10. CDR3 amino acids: CATSRDLAGGPDNEQFF. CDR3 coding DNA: TGTGCCACCAGCAGAGATCTCGCGGGGGGGCCGGATAATGAGCAGTTCTTC. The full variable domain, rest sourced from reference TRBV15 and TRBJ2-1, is DAMVIQNPRYQVTQFGKPVTLSCSQTLNHNVMYWYQQKSSQAPKLLFHYYDKDFNNEADTPDNFQSRRPNTSFCFLDIRSPGLGDTAMYLCATSRDLAGGPDNEQFFGPGTRLTVL.

The CDR3: CASSLKRTKNYGYTF. In DNA, the CDR3 is TGTGCCAGCAGCTTAAAACGGACAAAAAACTATGGCTACACCTTC. The J gene is TRBJ1-2, the V gene TRBV7-9; TRBD1 is a possible D gene (5 bases). This CDR3 is built from 15 residues. With 2 bases removed from V and 2 bases from J, the gap between germline ends came to 12 bases. Looked up from germline, CDR1 is SEHNR and CDR2 is FQNEAQ (reference sequence).

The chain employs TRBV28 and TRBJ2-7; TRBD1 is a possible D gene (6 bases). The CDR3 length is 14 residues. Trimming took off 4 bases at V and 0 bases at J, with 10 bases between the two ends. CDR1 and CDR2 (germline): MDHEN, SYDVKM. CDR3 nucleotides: TGTGCCAGCAGTTCGCCGGGACACTCCTACGAGCAGTACGTC. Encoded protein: CASSSPGHSYEQYV.

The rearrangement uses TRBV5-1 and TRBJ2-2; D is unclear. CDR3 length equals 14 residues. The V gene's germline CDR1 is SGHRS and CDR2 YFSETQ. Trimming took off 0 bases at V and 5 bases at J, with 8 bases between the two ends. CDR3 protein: CASSLDLTTGELFF. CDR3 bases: TGCGCCAGCAGCTTGGATCTTACAACCGGGGAGCTGTTTTTT.

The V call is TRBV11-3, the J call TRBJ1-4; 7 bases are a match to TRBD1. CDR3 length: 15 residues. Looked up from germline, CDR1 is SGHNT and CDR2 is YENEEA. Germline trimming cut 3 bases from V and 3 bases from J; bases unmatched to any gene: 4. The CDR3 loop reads CASSFGQASNEKLFF. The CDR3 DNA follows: TGTGCCAGCAGCTTTGGACAGGCCTCTAATGAAAAACTGTTTTTT.

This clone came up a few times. CDR3 bases: TGTGCCTGGAGTAGGGTGGGGACAGGGGATTCACCCCTCCACTTT. Its translation is CAWSRVGTGDSPLHF. J is TRBJ1-6 and V is TRBV30; 10 bases are shared with TRBD1. In germline, CDR1 is GTSNPN, CDR2 SVGIG (reference sequence). Germline trimming cut 2 bases from V and 8 bases from J; bases unmatched to any gene: 6. The length of the CDR3 is 15 residues.

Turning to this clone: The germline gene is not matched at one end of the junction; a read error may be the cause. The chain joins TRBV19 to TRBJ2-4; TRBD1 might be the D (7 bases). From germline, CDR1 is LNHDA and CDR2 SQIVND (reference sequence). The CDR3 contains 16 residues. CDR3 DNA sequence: TGTGCCAGTAGTATAGGGAGGGGGCAAGCCCAAAACATTCAGTACTTC. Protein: CASSIGRGQAQNIQYF.

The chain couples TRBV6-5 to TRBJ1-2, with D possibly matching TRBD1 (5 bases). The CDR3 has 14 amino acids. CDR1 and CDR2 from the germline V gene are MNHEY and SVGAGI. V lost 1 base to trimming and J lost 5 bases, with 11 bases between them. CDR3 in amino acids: CASSYFQGGYGYTF. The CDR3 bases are TGTGCCAGCAGTTACTTCCAGGGAGGATATGGCTACACCTTC.

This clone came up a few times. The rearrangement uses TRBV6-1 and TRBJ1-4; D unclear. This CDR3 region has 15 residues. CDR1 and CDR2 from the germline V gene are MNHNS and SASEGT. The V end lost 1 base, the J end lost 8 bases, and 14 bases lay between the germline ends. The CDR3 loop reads CASSEDPGGYEKLFF. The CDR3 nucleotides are TGTGCCAGCAGTGAAGACCCCGGAGGGTACGAAAAACTGTTTTTT.

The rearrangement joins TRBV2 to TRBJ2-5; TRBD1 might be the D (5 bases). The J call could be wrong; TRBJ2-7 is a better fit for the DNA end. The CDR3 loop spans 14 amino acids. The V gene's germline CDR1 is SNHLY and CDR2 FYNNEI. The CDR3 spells CASSDRAGPYEQYF. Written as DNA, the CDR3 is TGTGCCAGCAGTGATCGGGCAGGGCCCTACGAGCAGTACTTC.

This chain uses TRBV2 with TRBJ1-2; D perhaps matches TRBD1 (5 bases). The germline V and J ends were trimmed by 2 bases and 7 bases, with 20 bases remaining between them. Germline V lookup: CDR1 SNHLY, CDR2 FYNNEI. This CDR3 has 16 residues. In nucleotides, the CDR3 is TGTGCCAGCAGTGAACCCCAGGGCCCCGGACCGGGTGGCTACACCTTC. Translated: CASSEPQGPGPGGYTF.

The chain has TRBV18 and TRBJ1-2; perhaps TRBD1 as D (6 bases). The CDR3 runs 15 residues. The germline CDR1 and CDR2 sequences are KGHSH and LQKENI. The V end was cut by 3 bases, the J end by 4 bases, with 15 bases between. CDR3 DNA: TGTGCCAGCTCACCGATACAGGGCCCCGGCTATGGCTACACCTTC. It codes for CASSPIQGPGYGYTF.

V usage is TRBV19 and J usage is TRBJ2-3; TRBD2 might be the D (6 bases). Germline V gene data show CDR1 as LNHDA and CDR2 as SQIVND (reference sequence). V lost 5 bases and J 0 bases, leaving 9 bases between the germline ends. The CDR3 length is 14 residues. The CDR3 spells CASSVGLSTDTQYF. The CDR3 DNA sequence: TGTGCCAGTAGTGTGGGACTTAGCACAGATACGCAGTATTTT.

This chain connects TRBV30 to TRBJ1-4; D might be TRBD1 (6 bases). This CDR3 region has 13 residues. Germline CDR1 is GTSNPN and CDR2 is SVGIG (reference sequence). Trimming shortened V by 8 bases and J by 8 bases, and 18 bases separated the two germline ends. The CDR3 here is CAGTGQVSEKLFF. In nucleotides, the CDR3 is TGTGCCGGCACAGGGCAGGTCAGCGAAAAACTGTTTTTT.

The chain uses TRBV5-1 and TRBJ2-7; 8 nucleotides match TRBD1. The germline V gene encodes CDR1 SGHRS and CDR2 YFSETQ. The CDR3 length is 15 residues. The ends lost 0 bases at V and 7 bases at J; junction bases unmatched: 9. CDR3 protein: CASSLGGVGTGEQYV. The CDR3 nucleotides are TGCGCCAGCAGCTTGGGAGGGGTTGGGACAGGAGAGCAGTACGTC.

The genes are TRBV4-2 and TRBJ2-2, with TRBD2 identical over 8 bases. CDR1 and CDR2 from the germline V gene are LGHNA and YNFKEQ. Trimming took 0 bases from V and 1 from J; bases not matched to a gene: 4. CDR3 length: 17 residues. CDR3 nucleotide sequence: TGTGCCAGCAGCCAAGAACCAAGCGGGGGGAACACCGGGGAGCTGTTTTTT. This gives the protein CASSQEPSGGNTGELFF.

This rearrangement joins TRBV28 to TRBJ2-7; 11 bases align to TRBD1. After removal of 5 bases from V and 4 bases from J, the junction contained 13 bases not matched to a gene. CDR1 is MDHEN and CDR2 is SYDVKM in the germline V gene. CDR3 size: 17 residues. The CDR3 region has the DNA TGTGCCAGCAGTAACCATGCGGGACAGGGGGTGAGATACGAGCAGTACTTC. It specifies CASSNHAGQGVRYEQYF.

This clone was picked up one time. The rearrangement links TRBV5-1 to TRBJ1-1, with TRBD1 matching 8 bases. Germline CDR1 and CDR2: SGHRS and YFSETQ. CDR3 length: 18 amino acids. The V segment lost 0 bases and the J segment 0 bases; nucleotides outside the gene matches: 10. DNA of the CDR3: TGCGCCAGCAGCTTGGGGCCGGACAGGGCCTTAATGAACACTGAAGCTTTCTTT. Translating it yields CASSLGPDRALMNTEAFF.

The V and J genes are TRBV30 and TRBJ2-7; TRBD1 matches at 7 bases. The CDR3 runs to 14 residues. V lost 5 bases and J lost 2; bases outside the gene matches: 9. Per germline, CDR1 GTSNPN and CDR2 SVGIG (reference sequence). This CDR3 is CAWSSGQVAYEQYF. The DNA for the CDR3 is TGTGCCTGGTCTTCTGGACAGGTTGCCTACGAGCAGTACTTC.

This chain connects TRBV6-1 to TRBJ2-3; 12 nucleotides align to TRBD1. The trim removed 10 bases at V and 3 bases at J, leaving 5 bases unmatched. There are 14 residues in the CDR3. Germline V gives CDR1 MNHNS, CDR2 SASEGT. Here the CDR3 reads CATAGQGATDTQYF. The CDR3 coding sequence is TGTGCCACAGCGGGACAGGGGGCGACAGATACGCAGTATTTT.

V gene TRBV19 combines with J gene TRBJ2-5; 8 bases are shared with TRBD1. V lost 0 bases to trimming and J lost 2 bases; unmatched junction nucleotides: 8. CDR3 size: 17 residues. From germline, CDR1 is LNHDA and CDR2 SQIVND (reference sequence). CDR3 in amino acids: CASSIDRRQGAQETQYF. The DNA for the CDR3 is TGTGCCAGTAGTATAGATCGGAGGCAGGGGGCTCAAGAGACCCAGTACTTC.